This is a list of T cell receptor beta chains from one sample in a study of blood T cell repertoires in COVID-19. Measured with immunoSEQ multiplex PCR; TCRdb has only the in-frame clones, and not every one. The repertoire has a few hundred thousand clones, around 84% of them found once; the top ten carry 4% to 5%. Material for sequencing was PBMCs or T cells enriched from blood (not recorded which). The receptor set was obtained from a man aged 30 to 39 who had recovered from COVID-19. CDR3s include the opening cysteine and the closing phenylalanine or tryptophan. The order of the fields is V gene, clone size, D gene, J gene, CDR3 protein, CDR3 DNA. The D gene is left open where the match is weak. Not all rows give a size; the values are once, few, many and, for expanded clones, a class.

v_gene: TRBV7-8
abundance: once
d_gene: .
j_gene: TRBJ1-2
CDR3aa: CASSLASDSYGYTF
CDR3nt: TGTGCCAGCAGCTTAGCGTCGGACAGCTATGGCTACACCTTC

v_gene: TRBV6-1
abundance: few
d_gene: TRBD2
j_gene: TRBJ2-5
CDR3aa: CASSEPLTLGRGVGTQYF
CDR3nt: TGTGCCAGCAGTGAACCGTTAACCCTCGGACGGGGGGTCGGGACCCAGTACTTC

v_gene: TRBV20-1
abundance: .
d_gene: TRBD2
j_gene: TRBJ2-4
CDR3aa: CSASGGLAELVGNIQYF
CDR3nt: TGCAGTGCTAGTGGGGGACTAGCGGAACTCGTAGGAAACATTCAGTACTTC

v_gene: TRBV7-6
abundance: .
d_gene: TRBD1
j_gene: TRBJ2-3
CDR3aa: CASSPGTGGGDTQYF
CDR3nt: TGTGCCAGCAGCCCCGGGACAGGTGGAGGAGATACGCAGTATTTT

v_gene: TRBV5-4
abundance: .
d_gene: TRBD1
j_gene: TRBJ1-6
CDR3aa: CASSVQTGPKSPLHF
CDR3nt: TGTGCCAGCAGCGTACAGACAGGGCCTAAGTCACCCCTCCACTTT

v_gene: TRBV2
abundance: .
d_gene: .
j_gene: TRBJ1-3
CDR3aa: CASRAPQGSGNTIYF
CDR3nt: TGTGCCAGCAGAGCCCCACAGGGTTCAGGAAACACCATATATTTT

v_gene: TRBV24-1
abundance: .
d_gene: TRBD1
j_gene: TRBJ2-1
CDR3aa: CATSDRRGRTGGRNEQFF
CDR3nt: TGTGCCACCAGTGACCGGAGGGGTCGGACAGGGGGACGCAATGAGCAGTTCTTC

v_gene: TRBV19
abundance: few
d_gene: .
j_gene: TRBJ1-1
CDR3aa: CASSISGLVTEAFF
CDR3nt: TGTGCCAGTAGTATTTCAGGGCTGGTCACTGAAGCTTTCTTT

v_gene: TRBV27
abundance: .
d_gene: TRBD1
j_gene: TRBJ1-2
CDR3aa: CASWDRYGYTF
CDR3nt: TGTGCCAGCTGGGACAGGTATGGCTACACCTTC

v_gene: TRBV11-1
abundance: few
d_gene: .
j_gene: TRBJ1-3
CDR3aa: CASRTPGRNTIYF
CDR3nt: TGTGCCAGCAGGACACCTGGGCGAAACACCATATATTTT

v_gene: TRBV20-1
abundance: .
d_gene: .
j_gene: TRBJ1-5
CDR3aa: CSASFRGSNQPQHF
CDR3nt: TGCAGTGCTAGTTTCAGGGGTAGCAATCAGCCCCAGCATTTT

v_gene: TRBV2
abundance: .
d_gene: .
j_gene: TRBJ2-7
CDR3aa: CASKEALSSYEQYF
CDR3nt: TGTGCCAGCAAGGAAGCCCTTAGCTCCTACGAGCAGTACTTC

v_gene: TRBV6-5
abundance: .
d_gene: .
j_gene: TRBJ1-6
CDR3aa: CASSPGRGGSPLHF
CDR3nt: TGTGCCAGCAGTCCCGGGAGGGGTGGTTCACCCCTCCACTTT

v_gene: TRBV7-9
abundance: .
d_gene: .
j_gene: TRBJ2-5
CDR3aa: CASSLAYGAGQETQYF
CDR3nt: TGTGCCAGCAGCTTAGCATACGGGGCGGGACAAGAGACCCAGTACTTC

v_gene: TRBV5-6
abundance: .
d_gene: .
j_gene: TRBJ1-2
CDR3aa: CASSLGGVGGYTF
CDR3nt: TGTGCCAGCAGCTTAGGGGGGGTCGGTGGCTACACCTTC

v_gene: TRBV12-3/TRBV12-4
abundance: .
d_gene: .
j_gene: TRBJ2-7
CDR3aa: CASSSRYEQYF
CDR3nt: TGTGCCAGCAGCTCGCGTTACGAGCAGTACTTC

v_gene: TRBV5-1
abundance: .
d_gene: .
j_gene: TRBJ1-5
CDR3aa: CASSLGANQPQHF
CDR3nt: TGCGCCAGCAGCTTGGGGGCGAATCAGCCCCAGCATTTT

v_gene: TRBV18
abundance: .
d_gene: TRBD1
j_gene: TRBJ2-1
CDR3aa: CASSPLPGTGGGEQFF
CDR3nt: TGTGCCAGCTCACCACTACCCGGGACAGGGGGAGGTGAGCAGTTCTTC

v_gene: TRBV6-2/TRBV6-3
abundance: .
d_gene: TRBD1
j_gene: TRBJ1-5
CDR3aa: CASSYPGQGYYSNQPQHF
CDR3nt: TGTGCCAGCAGTTATCCGGGACAGGGATATTATAGCAATCAGCCCCAGCATTTT

v_gene: TRBV24-1
abundance: .
d_gene: .
j_gene: TRBJ2-2
CDR3aa: CATSDGLSGELFF
CDR3nt: TGTGCCACCAGTGACGGACTTTCCGGGGAGCTGTTTTTT

v_gene: TRBV19
abundance: .
d_gene: TRBD1
j_gene: TRBJ1-5
CDR3aa: CASSISGGGGLFRPQHF
CDR3nt: TGTGCCAGTAGTATCAGTGGAGGGGGCGGTTTATTTAGGCCCCAGCATTTT

v_gene: TRBV3-1/TRBV3-2
abundance: .
d_gene: .
j_gene: TRBJ2-7
CDR3aa: CASTPGETDQYEQYF
CDR3nt: TGTGCCAGCACCCCCGGGGAAACGGACCAATACGAGCAGTACTTC

v_gene: TRBV10-2
abundance: .
d_gene: .
j_gene: TRBJ1-2
CDR3aa: CASTAGQNYGYTF
CDR3nt: TGCGCCTCCACCGCGGGTCAGAACTATGGCTACACCTTC

v_gene: TRBV12-3/TRBV12-4
abundance: .
d_gene: TRBD1
j_gene: TRBJ1-3
CDR3aa: CASSPDRGNTIYF
CDR3nt: TGTGCCAGCAGTCCGGACAGGGGGAACACCATATATTTT

v_gene: TRBV28
abundance: .
d_gene: TRBD1
j_gene: TRBJ1-3
CDR3aa: CASNPPSGGAGGNTIYF
CDR3nt: TGTGCCAGCAACCCCCCCTCAGGGGGCGCGGGTGGAAACACCATATATTTT

v_gene: TRBV5-1
abundance: .
d_gene: TRBD1
j_gene: TRBJ2-7
CDR3aa: CASSSISTGGYGEQYF
CDR3nt: TGCGCCAGCAGCTCGATTTCAACAGGGGGCTATGGCGAGCAGTACTTC

v_gene: TRBV2
abundance: once
d_gene: .
j_gene: TRBJ1-6
CDR3aa: CASLRPVSSYNSPLHF
CDR3nt: TGTGCCAGCCTTCGCCCCGTGAGCTCCTATAATTCACCCCTCCACTTT

v_gene: TRBV10-3
abundance: .
d_gene: TRBD1
j_gene: TRBJ2-7
CDR3aa: CAIGQGVTYEQYF
CDR3nt: TGTGCCATTGGACAGGGGGTAACCTACGAGCAGTACTTC

v_gene: TRBV7-2
abundance: .
d_gene: .
j_gene: TRBJ1-5
CDR3aa: CASSPLPRLSGYQPQHF
CDR3nt: TGTGCCAGCAGCCCATTACCCCGTCTCTCAGGGTATCAGCCCCAGCATTTT

v_gene: TRBV11-2
abundance: .
d_gene: TRBD2
j_gene: TRBJ2-3
CDR3aa: CASSPRGLAGAFGDTQYF
CDR3nt: TGTGCCAGCAGCCCCCGCGGACTAGCGGGGGCCTTCGGAGATACGCAGTATTTT

v_gene: TRBV30
abundance: .
d_gene: .
j_gene: TRBJ1-1
CDR3aa: CAWRTRQAMNTEAFF
CDR3nt: TGTGCCTGGAGGACCCGACAGGCTATGAACACTGAAGCTTTCTTT

v_gene: TRBV4-1
abundance: few
d_gene: TRBD2
j_gene: TRBJ2-7
CDR3aa: CASSQEEWLAVQYF
CDR3nt: TGCGCCAGCAGCCAAGAAGAGTGGCTAGCGGTGCAGTACTTC

v_gene: TRBV30
abundance: .
d_gene: .
j_gene: TRBJ1-4
CDR3aa: CAWRRTETINEKLFF
CDR3nt: TGTGCCTGGAGGCGGACAGAGACCATTAATGAAAAACTGTTTTTT

v_gene: TRBV6-5
abundance: .
d_gene: .
j_gene: TRBJ2-1
CDR3aa: CASSQDSYNEQFF
CDR3nt: TGTGCCAGCAGTCAGGACTCATACAATGAGCAGTTCTTC

v_gene: TRBV7-2
abundance: .
d_gene: .
j_gene: TRBJ1-2
CDR3aa: CASSPRSNYGYTF
CDR3nt: TGTGCCAGCAGCCCGAGGAGTAACTATGGCTACACCTTC

v_gene: TRBV7-2
abundance: .
d_gene: .
j_gene: TRBJ1-2
CDR3aa: CASSLNDRTANYGYTF
CDR3nt: TGTGCCAGCAGCTTAAACGACAGGACCGCTAACTATGGCTACACCTTC

v_gene: TRBV19
abundance: .
d_gene: .
j_gene: TRBJ1-5
CDR3aa: CASSIVGGVRQPQHF
CDR3nt: TGTGCCAGTAGTATAGTAGGGGGGGTCCGCCAGCCCCAGCATTTT

v_gene: TRBV19
abundance: .
d_gene: .
j_gene: TRBJ1-2
CDR3aa: CASSIGGPNYGYTF
CDR3nt: TGTGCCAGTAGTATTGGAGGGCCCAACTATGGCTACACCTTC

v_gene: TRBV21-1
abundance: .
d_gene: .
j_gene: TRBJ1-2
CDR3aa: CASRKSYYGYTF
CDR3nt: TGTGCCAGCAGGAAGAGCTACTATGGCTACACCTTC

v_gene: TRBV2
abundance: .
d_gene: TRBD2
j_gene: TRBJ2-2
CDR3aa: CASSEARGWTGELFF
CDR3nt: TGTGCCAGCAGTGAAGCGCGGGGGTGGACCGGGGAGCTGTTTTTT

v_gene: TRBV24-1
abundance: once
d_gene: TRBD2
j_gene: TRBJ2-5
CDR3aa: CATSDPTQLRGEETQYF
CDR3nt: TGTGCCACCAGTGATCCAACCCAGCTCCGGGGGGAGGAGACCCAGTACTTC

v_gene: TRBV10-3
abundance: .
d_gene: TRBD2
j_gene: TRBJ2-1
CDR3aa: CACSREANNEQFF
CDR3nt: TGTGCCTGCTCCCGGGAGGCGAACAATGAGCAGTTCTTC

v_gene: TRBV24-1
abundance: .
d_gene: .
j_gene: TRBJ2-1
CDR3aa: CATSGTTRTGSYNEQFF
CDR3nt: TGTGCCACCAGTGGTACCACTCGTACCGGGAGCTACAATGAGCAGTTCTTC

v_gene: TRBV29-1
abundance: .
d_gene: TRBD1
j_gene: TRBJ1-2
CDR3aa: CSVSTGGGGGYTF
CDR3nt: TGCAGCGTCTCGACGGGAGGGGGCGGTGGCTACACCTTC

v_gene: TRBV9
abundance: .
d_gene: TRBD1
j_gene: TRBJ2-5
CDR3aa: CASSAWTGEETQYF
CDR3nt: TGTGCCAGCAGCGCGTGGACAGGGGAAGAGACCCAGTACTTC

v_gene: TRBV6-1
abundance: .
d_gene: .
j_gene: TRBJ1-2
CDR3aa: CATCDYRTSSPYGYTF
CDR3nt: TGTGCCACCTGTGATTATAGGACAAGCAGTCCGTATGGCTACACCTTC

v_gene: TRBV6-2/TRBV6-3
abundance: .
d_gene: .
j_gene: TRBJ1-2
CDR3aa: CASSYRTVNGYTF
CDR3nt: TGTGCCAGCAGTTACCGGACAGTAAACGGCTACACCTTC

v_gene: TRBV18
abundance: .
d_gene: .
j_gene: TRBJ2-5
CDR3aa: CASSPGKGVQETQYF
CDR3nt: TGTGCCAGCTCACCAGGGAAGGGAGTCCAAGAGACCCAGTACTTC

v_gene: TRBV29-1
abundance: .
d_gene: TRBD1
j_gene: TRBJ1-2
CDR3aa: CSVITGALNYGYTF
CDR3nt: TGCAGCGTCATTACAGGGGCCCTTAACTATGGCTACACCTTC

v_gene: TRBV7-2
abundance: .
d_gene: .
j_gene: TRBJ2-1
CDR3aa: CASSLGGPTDFEQFF
CDR3nt: TGTGCCAGCAGCTTAGGGGGCCCGACTGACTTTGAGCAGTTCTTC

v_gene: TRBV13
abundance: .
d_gene: .
j_gene: TRBJ1-2
CDR3aa: CASSTIRGSYGYTF
CDR3nt: TGTGCCAGCAGTACGATCAGGGGCAGCTATGGCTACACCTTC

v_gene: TRBV21-1
abundance: .
d_gene: .
j_gene: TRBJ2-7
CDR3aa: CASSTRGGTSVSYEQYF
CDR3nt: TGTGCCAGCAGCACTAGGGGCGGGACTAGCGTATCCTACGAGCAGTACTTC

v_gene: TRBV18
abundance: .
d_gene: .
j_gene: TRBJ2-5
CDR3aa: CASSPRGLVGQETQYF
CDR3nt: TGTGCCAGCTCACCACGGGGGCTGGTTGGCCAAGAGACCCAGTACTTC

v_gene: TRBV24-1
abundance: .
d_gene: TRBD2
j_gene: TRBJ2-3
CDR3aa: CATRGPGGADTQYF
CDR3nt: TGTGCCACAAGGGGTCCCGGGGGGGCAGATACGCAGTATTTT

v_gene: TRBV5-6
abundance: .
d_gene: .
j_gene: TRBJ2-7
CDR3aa: CASSLSLYEQYF
CDR3nt: TGTGCCAGCAGCTTGTCTCTCTACGAGCAGTACTTC